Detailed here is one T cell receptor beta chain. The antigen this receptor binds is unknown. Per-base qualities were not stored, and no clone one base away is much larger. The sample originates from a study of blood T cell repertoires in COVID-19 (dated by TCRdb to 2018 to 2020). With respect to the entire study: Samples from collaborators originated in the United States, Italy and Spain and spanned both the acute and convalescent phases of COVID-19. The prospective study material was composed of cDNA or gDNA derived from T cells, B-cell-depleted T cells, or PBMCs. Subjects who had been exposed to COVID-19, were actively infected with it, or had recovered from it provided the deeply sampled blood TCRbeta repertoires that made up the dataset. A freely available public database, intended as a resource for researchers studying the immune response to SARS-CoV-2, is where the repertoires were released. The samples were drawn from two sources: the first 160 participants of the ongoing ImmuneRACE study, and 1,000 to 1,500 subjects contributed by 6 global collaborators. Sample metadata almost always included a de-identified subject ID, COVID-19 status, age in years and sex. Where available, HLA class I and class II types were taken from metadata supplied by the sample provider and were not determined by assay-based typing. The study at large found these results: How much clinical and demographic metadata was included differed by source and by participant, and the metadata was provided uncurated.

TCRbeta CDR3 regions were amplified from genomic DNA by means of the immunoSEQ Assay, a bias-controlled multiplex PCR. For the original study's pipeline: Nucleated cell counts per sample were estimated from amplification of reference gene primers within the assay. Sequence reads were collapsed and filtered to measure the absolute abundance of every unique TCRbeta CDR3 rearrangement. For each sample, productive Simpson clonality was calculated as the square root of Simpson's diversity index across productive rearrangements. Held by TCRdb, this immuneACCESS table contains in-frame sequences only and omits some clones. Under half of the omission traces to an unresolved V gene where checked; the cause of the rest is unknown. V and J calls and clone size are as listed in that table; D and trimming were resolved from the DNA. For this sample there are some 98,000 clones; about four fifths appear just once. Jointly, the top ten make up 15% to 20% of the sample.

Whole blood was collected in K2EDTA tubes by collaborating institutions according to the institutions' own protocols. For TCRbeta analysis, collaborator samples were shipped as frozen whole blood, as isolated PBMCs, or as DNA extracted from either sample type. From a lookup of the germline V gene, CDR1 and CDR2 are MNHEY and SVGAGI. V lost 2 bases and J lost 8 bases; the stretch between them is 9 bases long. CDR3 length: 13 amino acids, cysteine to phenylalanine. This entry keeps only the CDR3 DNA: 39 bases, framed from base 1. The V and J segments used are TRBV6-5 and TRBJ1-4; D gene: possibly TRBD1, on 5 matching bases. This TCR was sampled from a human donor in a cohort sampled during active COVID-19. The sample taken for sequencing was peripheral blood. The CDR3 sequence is CASSYGGEEKLFF. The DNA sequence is TGTGCCAGCAGTTACGGGGGGGAAGAAAAACTGTTTTTT.